These 21 T cell receptor beta chains were sequenced from one sample in a study of cytomegalovirus exposure and HLA in healthy donors. Only in-frame clones appear in the TCRdb table, and some are missing; sequencing was by immunoSEQ multiplex PCR. Counted here are tens of thousands of clones, roughly 92% occurring once; the ten biggest clones make up roughly 1.4%. Sequenced: PBMCs. The receptors come from a man between 18 and 35 years old in good health and CMV-seronegative.

This chain links TRBV30 with TRBJ2-6; perhaps TRBD1 as D (6 bases). This CDR3 comprises 17 residues. Germline-derived CDR1 and CDR2 are GTSNPN and SVGIG (reference sequence). Between the trimmed V and J ends, which lost 3 bases and 0 bases, there was a span of 15 bases. This CDR3 reads CAWRIRDTGSGANVLTF. For the CDR3, the DNA is TGTGCCTGGAGGATCCGGGACACTGGCTCTGGGGCCAACGTCCTGACTTTC.

This clone was seen only once. The rearrangement uses TRBV27 and TRBJ2-1, with 16 bases aligning to TRBD2. CDR3 length equals 16 residues. The V segment lost 4 bases and the J segment 6 bases; nucleotides outside the gene matches: 3. Germline CDR1 and CDR2: MNHEY and SMNVEV (reference sequence). CDR3 loop: CASSWGLAGGPNEQFF. In DNA, the CDR3 is TGTGCCAGCAGTTGGGGACTAGCGGGAGGGCCCAATGAGCAGTTCTTC.

This chain connects TRBV27 to TRBJ2-7, with 8 bases lining up with TRBD2. The CDR3 covers 14 residues. Germline CDR1 and CDR2: MNHEY and SMNVEV (reference sequence). V gave up 5 bases and J gave up 2 bases; unmatched junction bases: 5. The CDR3 here is CASSKAGVPYEQYF. The CDR3 bases are TGTGCCAGCAGTAAAGCGGGAGTCCCCTACGAGCAGTACTTC.

The chain links TRBV10-2 to TRBJ2-3; the match to TRBD2 covers 14 bases. CDR3 size: 17 residues. The V segment lost 4 bases and the J segment 9 bases; nucleotides outside the gene matches: 12. Germline loops: CDR1 WSHSY, CDR2 SAAADI. CDR3 bases: TGCGCCAGCAGTGGAGGACTAGCGGGAGGCTCGCGGACAACGCAGTATTTT. Translated: CASSGGLAGGSRTTQYF.

The chain links TRBV2 to TRBJ2-2, with TRBD1 as a possible D gene (6 bases). Germline V lookup: CDR1 SNHLY, CDR2 FYNNEI. The CDR3 sequence is 15 residues long. Trimming pared 5 bases from V and 5 bases from J, leaving 15 bases between. DNA for the CDR3: TGTGCCAGCAGTAGGACTCTGCAGGGGACCGGGGAGCTGTTTTTT. Translating it yields CASSRTLQGTGELFF.

The V gene is TRBV29-1, the J gene TRBJ2-3, with TRBD2 matching over 8 bases. The CDR3 has 14 amino acids. J gave up 1 base and V 2 bases, and 2 bases lay outside the gene matches. Germline CDR1 reads SQVTM; CDR2 reads ANQGSEA. CDR3 amino acids: CSVENGRGTDTQYF. CDR3 coding DNA: TGCAGCGTTGAAAACGGGAGGGGCACAGATACGCAGTATTTT.

V and J are TRBV30 and TRBJ2-5; 11 bases are shared with TRBD2. CDR3 length equals 16 residues. Germline V CDR1 and CDR2: GTSNPN, SVGIG (reference sequence). Losses at the gene ends were 6 bases for V and 4 bases for J; bases not matched to a gene: 13. CDR3 in amino acids: CACRRWASGGRETQYF. For the CDR3, the DNA is TGTGCCTGCCGAAGGTGGGCTAGCGGGGGGAGAGAGACCCAGTACTTC. Full variable domain (rest looked up from reference TRBV30 and TRBJ2-5): SQTIHQWPATLVQPVGSPLSLECTVEGTSNPNLYWYRQAAGRGLQLLFYSVGIGQISSEVPQNLSASRPQDRQFILSSKKLLLSDSGFYLCACRRWASGGRETQYFGPGTRLLVL.

The chain is built from TRBV5-6 and TRBJ2-7, with 15 bases lining up with TRBD2. V lost 2 bases and J lost 6; bases outside the gene matches: 6. Germline loops: CDR1 SGHDT, CDR2 YYEEEE. This CDR3 has 16 amino acids. CDR3 sequence (DNA): TGTGCCAGCAGCTTCGGACTAGCGGGAGGGCAGGGCGAGCAGTACTTC. It translates to CASSFGLAGGQGEQYF.

This clone appeared a single time. The chain employs TRBV28 and TRBJ2-2, with 12 positions matching TRBD2. Losses at the gene ends were 7 bases for V and 7 bases for J; bases not matched to a gene: 7. This CDR3 has 15 amino acids. Germline V gene sequence: CDR1 MDHEN, CDR2 SYDVKM. The CDR3 DNA follows: TGTGCCAGCACTGAGACTAGCGGGAGTATCGGGGAGCTGTTTTTT. It specifies CASTETSGSIGELFF.

The V gene is TRBV7-2, the J gene TRBJ1-4, with TRBD1 as a possible D gene (6 bases). CDR1 is SGHTA, CDR2 FQGNSA, per germline. This CDR3 contains 14 residues. V was cut by 2 bases and J by 3 bases, with 7 bases left in between. CDR3 in amino acids: CASSLNRANEKLFF. The CDR3 DNA reads as TGTGCCAGCAGCTTAAACAGGGCTAATGAAAAACTGTTTTTT.

This chain uses TRBV6-1 with TRBJ2-7, with no clear D. This CDR3 comprises 13 residues. Per germline, CDR1 MNHNS and CDR2 SASEGT. The V gene lost 3 bases and the J gene lost 3 bases, with 9 bases spanning the gap. Written as DNA, the CDR3 is TGTGCCAGCAGTGACAGATTCCACTACGAGCAGTACTTC. This sequence encodes CASSDRFHYEQYF.

The chain's CDR3 is CASSGMGQMNTEAFF. The CDR3 DNA reads as TGTGCCAGCAGTGGTATGGGACAGATGAACACTGAAGCTTTCTTT. The J gene is TRBJ1-1, the V gene TRBV2; 7 bases map to TRBD1. From germline, CDR1 is SNHLY and CDR2 FYNNEI. The trim removed 4 bases at V and 0 bases at J, leaving 5 bases unmatched. The CDR3 is made up of 15 amino acids.

The chain carries TRBV21-1 and TRBJ2-1; the table gives TRBD1 as D, unverified against the DNA. TRBV21-1 is flagged as a pseudogene. The CDR3 contains 15 residues. The CDR3 nucleotides read TGTGCCAGCAGCAAAGTTGTACAGGGGGACAATGAGCAGTTCTTC. Translating gives CASSKVVQGDNEQFF.

V is TRBV7-3 and J is TRBJ2-3; 10 bases are shared with TRBD2. This CDR3 region has 17 residues. Germline V gives CDR1 SGHTA, CDR2 FQGTGA. With 8 bases clipped from V and 5 bases from J, the junction kept 16 bases outside the gene matches. In nucleotides, the CDR3 is TGTGCCAGCGCAAGAGGTGGAGCGGGAGGGCTTGGAGATACGCAGTATTTT. Translation gives CASARGGAGGLGDTQYF.

The chain recombines TRBV5-1 with TRBJ2-7; 12 bases line up with TRBD2. Germline loops: CDR1 SGHRS, CDR2 YFSETQ. The CDR3 contains 15 residues. The junction had 6 bases not matched to a gene; V was cut back by 5 bases and J by 3 bases. CDR3 in amino acids: CASRAGLAGHYEQYF. Here the CDR3 DNA reads TGCGCCAGCAGGGCTGGACTAGCGGGGCACTACGAGCAGTACTTC.

The rearrangement links TRBV13 to TRBJ1-1; no firm D call. The CDR3 extends over 13 amino acids. From germline, CDR1 is PRHDT and CDR2 FYEKMQ (reference sequence). Trimming removed 3 bases from V and 1 base from J, with 6 bases in between. Here the CDR3 reads CASSFNRNTEAFF. The CDR3 DNA reads as TGTGCCAGCAGCTTTAACAGGAACACTGAAGCTTTCTTT.

The genes are TRBV5-1 and TRBJ2-2; D not certain. The CDR3 contains 16 residues. Germline CDR1 SGHRS, CDR2 YFSETQ. V shed 3 bases and J shed 1 base, with 13 bases lying between them. The CDR3: CASSSLVAVNTGELFF. The CDR3 DNA sequence: TGCGCCAGCAGCTCCCTAGTGGCGGTGAACACCGGGGAGCTGTTTTTT.

This chain connects TRBV28 to TRBJ1-5; D remains ambiguous. V was cut by 7 bases and J by 1 base, with 14 bases left in between. The CDR3 runs 15 residues. The germline V gene encodes CDR1 MDHEN and CDR2 SYDVKM. The CDR3 reads CASITNILSNQPQHF. The DNA of the CDR3 is TGTGCCAGCATCACCAACATATTGAGCAATCAGCCCCAGCATTTT.

This chain uses TRBV6-6 with TRBJ1-2; possibly TRBD1 for D (6 bases). This CDR3 region has 13 residues. Trimming stripped 8 bases from V and 8 bases from J, with 18 bases between. Germline CDR1 MNHNY, CDR2 SVGAGI (reference sequence). CDR3 in DNA: TGTGCCAGCGTGCTCAGGGGTTCTAGCGGCTACACCTTC. Its translation: CASVLRGSSGYTF.

The rearrangement uses TRBV6-7 and TRBJ2-3; D gene unclear. TRBV6-7 has ORF status, its function being uncertain. Trimming took off 0 bases at V and 2 bases at J, with 6 bases between the two ends. The CDR3 is 14 residues long. The CDR3 sequence is CASSYSYYTDTQYF. CDR3 coding DNA: TGTGCCAGCAGTTACTCATATTACACAGATACGCAGTATTTT.

The chain uses TRBV4-2 and TRBJ2-3; 9 nucleotides line up with TRBD2. V gave up 1 base and J gave up 2 bases; unmatched junction bases: 4. The CDR3 contains 16 residues. The germline gives CDR1 LGHNA, CDR2 YNFKEQ. CDR3 region: CASSQAEGLATDTQYF. The CDR3, as DNA: TGTGCCAGCAGCCAAGCCGAGGGACTAGCCACAGATACGCAGTATTTT.